A single sample gave rise to the 13 T cell receptor beta chains below, sequenced in a study of blood T cell repertoires in COVID-19. Assay used: immunoSEQ multiplex PCR; TCRdb lists only in-frame clones, some missing. In the table there are about 270,000 clones, more than 75% of which are singletons. What was sequenced was peripheral blood. The receptors here all came from a woman aged 80 or older with COVID-19, enrolled during active disease.

The sample holds one count of this clone. The rearrangement links TRBV7-6 to TRBJ2-3, with 7 bases aligning to TRBD1. Germline V gives CDR1 SGHVS, CDR2 FNYEAQ. V shed 5 bases, J shed 1 base, and the junction held 15 bases outside the gene matches. This CDR3 has 18 residues. CDR3 residues: CASSPRGPGTLRTDTQYF. As DNA, the CDR3 is TGTGCCAGCAGCCCTAGGGGGCCAGGCACCTTACGCACAGATACGCAGTATTTT.

The chain recombines TRBV3-1 (or the pseudogene TRBV3-2) with TRBJ2-1; 8 bases are shared with TRBD1. Germline V gives CDR1 LGHDT, CDR2 YNNKEL (reference sequence). The length of the CDR3 is 15 residues. V trimming: 4 bases; J trimming: 5 bases; junction bases outside the gene matches: 7. The CDR3 sequence is CASSPIRTGNNEQFF. DNA for the CDR3: TGTGCCAGCAGCCCAATCAGGACAGGGAACAATGAGCAGTTCTTC.

The CDR3 nucleotides are TGTGCCAGCTCGTACGGTTACAATCAGCCCCAGCATTTT. Protein: CASSYGYNQPQHF. The chain couples TRBV18 to TRBJ1-5; D is unclear. Per the germline V gene, CDR1 is KGHSH and CDR2 is LQKENI. Trimming removed 6 bases from V and 3 bases from J, with 9 bases in between. There are 13 residues in the CDR3.

V and J are TRBV19 and TRBJ1-1; TRBD1 aligns across 7 bases. CDR3 size: 14 residues. Trimming cost V 8 bases and J 2 bases; bases outside gene matches: 8. In germline, CDR1 is LNHDA, CDR2 SQIVND (reference sequence). The CDR3 DNA reads TGTGCCAGTGGACGGACAGGAACTAACACTGAAGCTTTCTTT. Amino acid sequence: CASGRTGTNTEAFF.

The chain uses TRBV20-1 and TRBJ1-1, with no clear D. V lost 0 bases to trimming and J lost 10 bases, with 9 bases between them. The CDR3 has 11 residues. In germline, CDR1 is DFQATT, CDR2 SNEGSKA (reference sequence). The CDR3 nucleotides read TGCAGTGCTAGAGATCTTCCCGGAGCTTTCTTT. Its translation is CSARDLPGAFF.

This chain connects TRBV6-2 or TRBV6-3 to TRBJ2-7; 9 bases are a match to TRBD1. This CDR3 region has 13 residues. V lost 5 bases and J lost 2; bases outside the gene matches: 1. Germline CDR1 reads MNHEY; CDR2 reads SVGEGT. CDR3 sequence reads: CASSDRGAYEQYF. DNA of the CDR3: TGTGCCAGCAGTGACAGGGGGGCCTACGAGCAGTACTTC.

The chain joins TRBV7-2 to TRBJ1-1; no clear D. Trimming left V 5 bases short and J 5 bases short, with 12 bases between. The CDR3 loop spans 13 amino acids. Germline assignment: CDR1 SGHTA and CDR2 FQGNSA. The CDR3 DNA follows: TGTGCCAGCAGCAACCTCGGTGAGACTGAAGCTTTCTTT. Protein: CASSNLGETEAFF.

This chain uses TRBV28 with TRBJ2-1; D uncertain. Germline assignment: CDR1 MDHEN and CDR2 SYDVKM. The CDR3 contains 11 residues. The V and J ends lost 6 bases and 9 bases respectively, with 9 bases between them. CDR3 coding DNA: TGTGCCAGCAGCCTCAACTTTGAGCAGTTCTTC. It encodes CASSLNFEQFF.

The chain has TRBV18 and TRBJ1-1; 7 bases match TRBD1. Germline V gene lookup returns CDR1 KGHSH and CDR2 LQKENI. The CDR3 length is 15 residues. V trimming: 3 bases; J trimming: 3 bases; junction bases outside the gene matches: 7. DNA of the CDR3: TGTGCCAGCTCACCCCCGGGACAGTCGTACACTGAAGCTTTCTTT. The encoded protein is CASSPPGQSYTEAFF.

CDR3 in DNA: TGCAGCGTTACGACAGCAACTTCGAACACTGAAGCTTTCTTT. Amino acid sequence: CSVTTATSNTEAFF. V usage is TRBV29-1 and J usage is TRBJ1-1, with TRBD1 as a possible D gene (5 bases). In germline, CDR1 is SQVTM, CDR2 ANQGSEA. The CDR3 sequence is 14 residues long. With 5 bases removed from V and 1 base from J, the gap between germline ends came to 14 bases.

The chain recombines TRBV18 with TRBJ1-5, with D possibly matching TRBD1 (5 bases). Germline V gene sequence: CDR1 KGHSH, CDR2 LQKENI. Trimming shortened V by 2 bases and J by 6 bases, and 11 bases separated the two germline ends. This CDR3 has 14 residues. For the CDR3, the DNA is TGTGCCAGCTCACCAGGGGCGGTGGGTCAGCCCCAGCATTTT. Its translation is CASSPGAVGQPQHF. Full variable domain (rest looked up from reference TRBV18 and TRBJ1-5): NAGVMQNPRHLVRRRGQEARLRCSPMKGHSHVYWYRQLPEEGLKFMVYLQKENIIDESGMPKERFSAEFPKEGPSILRIQQVVRGDSAAYFCASSPGAVGQPQHFGDGTRLSIL.

This clone was observed a few times. This rearrangement joins TRBV9 to TRBJ2-1; 8 nucleotides agree with TRBD1. J lost 7 bases, V lost 4 bases, and 13 bases had no gene match. Germline V gives CDR1 SGDLS, CDR2 YYNGEE. The CDR3 loop spans 16 amino acids. The CDR3 DNA reads TGTGCCAGCAGCTCTCCCGGACAGGGTGTTCGGAATGAGCAGTTCTTC. It codes for CASSSPGQGVRNEQFF. The whole variable domain, filled in from reference TRBV9 and TRBJ2-1, reads DSGVTQTPKHLITATGQRVTLRCSPRSGDLSVYWYQQSLDQGLQFLIQYYNGEERAKGNILERFSAQQFPDLHSELNLSSLELGDSALYFCASSSPGQGVRNEQFFGPGTRLTVL.

This clone was recorded a few times. This chain connects TRBV24-1 to TRBJ1-2; weak D call: TRBD1 (6 bases). Germline V gene lookup returns CDR1 KGHDR and CDR2 SFDVKD. The CDR3 totals 14 residues. Trimming shortened V by 3 bases and J by 4 bases, and 11 bases separated the two germline ends. Here the CDR3 DNA reads TGTGCCACCAGTGATGGGGGCAGGGTCTATGGCTACACCTTC. It encodes CATSDGGRVYGYTF.